Each of the 6 T cell receptor beta chains below was sequenced from the same sample in a study of T-cell reconstitution after alpha-beta-depleted transplantation in children. As it was prepared, the TCRbeta library received unique molecular identifiers. TCRdb re-called the PCR reads with MiXCR, one entry per CDR3 protein. The sample contains 750,000 to 950,000 distinct CDR3 sequences, about 15% of which appear only once. Specimen: PBMCs, mostly from graft donor cells, collected 360 days after TCRalphabeta/CD19-depleted stem cell transplant. Receptor source: a male patient younger than 18 who had a stem cell transplant for acute lymphoblastic leukemia, so the T cells may come from the graft donor.

This clonotype turned up a few times. The V gene is TRBV5-5, the J gene TRBJ2-1; unclear D gene. CDR1 SGHKS and CDR2 YYEKEE come from the germline V gene (reference sequence). V lost 4 bases, J lost 6 bases, and 14 bases lay in between. The CDR3 totals 14 residues. In DNA form, the CDR3 reads TGTGCCAGCAGCGTCAACTTCCTGGCCAATGAGCAGTTCTTC. As protein: CASSVNFLANEQFF.

This clonotype was seen only a few times. This chain links TRBV18 with TRBJ2-7; TRBD1 agrees at 8 bases. This CDR3 has 13 amino acids. V was pared by 2 bases and J by 7 bases, with 4 bases of the junction left unmatched. The germline gives CDR1 KGHSH, CDR2 LQKENI. For the CDR3, the DNA is TGTGCCAGCTCACCAAACAGGGGGAAAGAGCAGTACTTC. This gives the protein CASSPNRGKEQYF.

This clonotype was counted only a few times. The genes are TRBV27 and TRBJ1-2; no clear D. This CDR3 is built from 14 residues. Per the germline V gene, CDR1 is MNHEY and CDR2 is SMNVEV (reference sequence). Trimming removed 4 bases at V and 4 bases at J, with 13 bases between. CDR3 loop: CASSSGSSSYGYTF. The DNA of the CDR3 is TGTGCCAGCAGTTCGGGGTCTAGTAGCTATGGCTACACCTTC.

This chain uses TRBV12-3 or TRBV12-4 with TRBJ2-3; 10 bases are shared with TRBD2. This CDR3 spans 16 amino acids. The V segment lost 6 bases and the J segment 2 bases; nucleotides outside the gene matches: 8. For the CDR3, the DNA is TGTGCCAGCAGGCCGGGGACTAGCGAACTCACAGATACGCAGTATTTT. Encoded protein: CASRPGTSELTDTQYF.

The chain is built from TRBV5-1 and TRBJ2-1; TRBD2 matches 16 bases. Unmatched junction bases numbered 5, after V lost 4 bases and J lost 10 bases. The CDR3 is 15 amino acids. CDR1 is SGHRS and CDR2 is YFSETQ in the germline V gene. This CDR3 reads CASSMGLAGGAEQFF. DNA for the CDR3: TGCGCCAGCAGCATGGGACTAGCGGGAGGGGCAGAGCAGTTCTTC.

Ten or more counts support this clonotype. The junction and the germline gene differ at one end; a read error may be behind it. This rearrangement joins TRBV5-1 to TRBJ2-5; TRBD2 matches at 13 bases. Germline V CDR1 and CDR2: SGHRS, YFSETQ. The CDR3 has 16 residues. Here the CDR3 DNA reads TGTGCCAGCAGCCTTAGGACTAGCGGGAGCGGTGAGACCCAGTACTTC. It yields the protein CASSLRTSGSGETQYF.